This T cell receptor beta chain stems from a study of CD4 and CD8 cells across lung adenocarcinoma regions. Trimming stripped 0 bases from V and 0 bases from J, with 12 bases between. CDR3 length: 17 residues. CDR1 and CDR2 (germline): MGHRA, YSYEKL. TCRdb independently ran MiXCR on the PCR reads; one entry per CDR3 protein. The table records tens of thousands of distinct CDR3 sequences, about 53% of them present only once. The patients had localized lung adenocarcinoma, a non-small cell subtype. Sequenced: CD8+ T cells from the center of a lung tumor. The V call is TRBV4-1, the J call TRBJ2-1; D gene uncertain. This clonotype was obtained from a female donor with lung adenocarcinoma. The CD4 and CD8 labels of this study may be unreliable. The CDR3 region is CASSQDQESSSYNEQFF. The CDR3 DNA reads TGCGCCAGCAGCCAAGATCAGGAGTCGAGCTCCTACAATGAGCAGTTCTTC.